This T cell receptor (beta chain) is from a study of cytomegalovirus exposure and HLA in healthy donors. Study results and caveats: Earlier findings revealed that most TCR beta V segments proved productive either about 90% or about 30% of the time.

PCR was performed using 60 Vbeta and 13 Jbeta primers. Measured with immunoSEQ multiplex PCR; TCRdb has only the in-frame clones, and not every one. In the table there are some 90,000 clones, 82% of which are singletons. The table lists this clone with a count of one. Its antigen is still unknown. The junction had 15 bases not matched to a gene; V was cut back by 0 bases and J by 10 bases. This CDR3 is 16 amino acids long. Germline CDR1 and CDR2: SGHNT and YYREEE (reference sequence). This chain joins TRBV5-4 and TRBJ2-7; 8 nucleotides align to TRBD2. Sequencing was carried out using PBMCs. The TCR was taken from a man between 50 and 59 years old in good health and CMV-seronegative. The DNA of the CDR3 is TGTGCCAGCAGCTTGGGAGGGGCTAGCGGGTTATTCGGTCAGTACTTC. It yields the protein CASSLGGASGLFGQYF.